This T cell receptor (beta chain) was obtained from a study of cytomegalovirus exposure and HLA in healthy donors. Across the study: Most donors, around 81% of 398 genotyped, fell in the Caucasian-associated ancestry cluster. Study-wide findings and caveats: CMV serostatus alone was available as immune exposure information. Most of the TCR beta V segments (in an earlier analysis) were productive either about 87% or about 30% of the time.

Primers: 60 Vbeta forward and 13 Jbeta reverse. The repertoire was sequenced with immunoSEQ multiplex PCR; TCRdb's copy has only in-frame clones and lacks some. Of 98,000 or so clones listed, over 75% are singletons. Points on this clone: Its antigen is not known.

There are 14 residues in the CDR3. Deletions cut 3 bases from V and 4 bases from J, with 7 bases between. Germline loops: CDR1 SGHAT, CDR2 FQDESV (reference sequence). The V and J genes are TRBV11-1 and TRBJ1-6; no definite D call. The sequencing sample was made of PBMCs. The sequence derives from a man in his 60s in good health and CMV-seropositive. The CDR3, as DNA: TGTGCCAGCAGCTTGGTACGGTATAATTCACCCCTCCACTTT. Translation: CASSLVRYNSPLHF.